Given below is one T cell receptor (beta chain) in context. Its target is not known. Trimming removed 5 bases at V and 2 bases at J, with 13 bases between. Germline CDR1 and CDR2: SGHRS and YFSETQ. CDR3 length equals 14 residues. This record belongs to a study of T cell responses to AZD1222 COVID-19 vaccine. Broader study findings: Clonal diversity may have been underestimated in mostly white British donors. Repertoire sampling was restricted to post-peak T cell response timepoints.

The table came from immunoSEQ multiplex PCR; TCRdb's copy has only in-frame clones and leaves some out. The data show roughly 190,000 clones, approximately 92% seen once. This clonotype was sampled from an adult in good health. The sample here was peripheral blood, taken on day 0 of AZD1222 vaccination. The chain is built from TRBV5-1 and TRBJ2-5, with D perhaps matching TRBD1 (6 bases). CDR3 coding DNA: TGCGCCAGCAGTTCAGGACAGCAGCAAGAGACCCAGTACTTC. It is translated as CASSSGQQQETQYF.